Below, 11 T cell receptor beta chains from the same sample are listed, as sequenced in a study of memory CD8 T cells in hepatitis C reinfection (dated by TCRdb to about 2017). Preparation of the library involved the immunoSEQ multiplex PCR assay. Drawn from immuneACCESS, this table holds only the in-frame rearrangements with V and J called that TCRdb kept. Clones are partly lost; checked studies trace under half to an unresolved V gene and leave the rest unexplained. This sample lists approximately 49,000 clones; roughly 89% were detected once. 0.65% to 0.9% of the sample is in the top ten clones. Interpreted using the paper, the time point label stands for: late/post reinfection, 12 to 24 weeks after detection. The sorted cells were sequenced directly ex vivo, without any in vitro expansion ahead of TCR sequencing. Sequenced: naive CD8+ T cells sorted from blood. According to the study, the label for this sample's cell subset or site signals: total naive CD8+CD45RO- T cells. These receptors were collected from a young man with hepatitis C virus infection.

V gene TRBV18 combines with J gene TRBJ1-2; weak D call: TRBD1 (5 bases). Between the trimmed V and J ends, which lost 3 bases and 5 bases, there was a span of 25 bases. The germline gives CDR1 KGHSH, CDR2 LQKENI. This CDR3 has 18 residues. The CDR3 DNA is TGTGCCAGCTCACCCCTCTCACTCGGGACCCAGGCGGGGTATGGCTACACCTTC. It encodes CASSPLSLGTQAGYGYTF. Variable domain in full (rest from reference TRBV18 and TRBJ1-2): NAGVMQNPRHLVRRRGQEARLRCSPMKGHSHVYWYRQLPEEGLKFMVYLQKENIIDESGMPKERFSAEFPKEGPSILRIQQVVRGDSAAYFCASSPLSLGTQAGYGYTFGSGTRLTVV.

Note on this clone: The sample contains more than one DNA sequence encoding this CDR3. V is TRBV27 and J is TRBJ2-1; 7 bases align to TRBD2. The CDR3 spans 14 residues. Germline V gene lookup returns CDR1 MNHEY and CDR2 SMNVEV (reference sequence). The V gene end was trimmed by 6 bases and the J gene end by 4 bases; junction bases not matched to a gene: 6. The CDR3 coding sequence is TGTGCCAGCAGAAGAGCGGGACTATACAATGAGCAGTTCTTC. Translation: CASRRAGLYNEQFF.

The chain recombines TRBV7-8 with TRBJ2-5; 8 nucleotides align to TRBD1. J lost 3 bases, V lost 2 bases, and 11 bases had no gene match. The germline V gene encodes CDR1 SGHVS and CDR2 FQNEAQ. CDR3 size: 17 residues. CDR3 bases: TGTGCCAGCAGCTTACGGGGGTTGACAGGGGTTGAAGAGACCCAGTACTTC. Translated: CASSLRGLTGVEETQYF.

The CDR3: CASSAPPFTGQYNEQFF. CDR3 sequence (DNA): TGTGCCAGCAGTGCCCCCCCCTTCACGGGACAGTACAATGAGCAGTTCTTC. The V and J genes are TRBV6-1 and TRBJ2-1; 7 nucleotides align to TRBD1. V was clipped by 4 bases and J by 4 bases; unmatched bases: 13. From germline, CDR1 is MNHNS and CDR2 SASEGT. The CDR3 is 17 amino acids.

For this clone: The germline gene is not matched at one end of the junction; a read error may be the cause. This chain connects TRBV7-6 to TRBJ2-6; TRBD2 matches at 9 bases. This CDR3 spans 19 amino acids. CDR1 and CDR2 from the germline V gene are SGHVS and FNYEAQ. The chain's CDR3 is CASSLEPSGAISGASVLTF. Here the CDR3 DNA reads TGTGCCAGCAGCTTAGAGCCTAGCGGGGCGATCTCTGGGGCCAGCGTCCTGACTTTC.

The J gene is TRBJ2-3, the V gene TRBV7-2; 16 positions agree with TRBD2. V shed 5 bases, J shed 5 bases, and the junction held 7 bases outside the gene matches. This CDR3 has 17 residues. Looked up from germline, CDR1 is SGHTA and CDR2 is FQGNSA. CDR3 in DNA: TGTGCCAGCAGCCCTGGGACTAGCGGGGGGGCTGAAGATACGCAGTATTTT. The encoded protein is CASSPGTSGGAEDTQYF.

V usage is TRBV7-9 and J usage is TRBJ2-5; maybe TRBD1 (6 bases). Trimming cost V 5 bases and J 1 base, with 14 bases left between them. Germline CDR1 SEHNR, CDR2 FQNEAQ (reference sequence). CDR3 size: 15 residues. The CDR3 DNA follows: TGTGCCAGCAGCCGCCGGGACAACCTCCAAGAGACCCAGTACTTC. It translates to CASSRRDNLQETQYF.

This chain uses TRBV28 with TRBJ2-5; TRBD2 is a possible D gene (6 bases). TRBJ2-7 matches the DNA end more closely, so the J call is doubtful. The CDR3 runs 16 residues. CDR1 is MDHEN and CDR2 is SYDVKM in the germline V gene. CDR3 DNA sequence: TGTGCCAGCAGTTTTCCGACGATGGGGGGTGGGTACGAGCAGTACTTC. This encodes CASSFPTMGGGYEQYF.

The rearrangement links TRBV5-4 to TRBJ2-7; 12 nucleotides agree with TRBD2. This CDR3 spans 14 amino acids. Unmatched junction bases numbered 2, after V lost 4 bases and J lost 3 bases. The V gene's germline CDR1 is SGHNT and CDR2 YYREEE (reference sequence). Here the CDR3 reads CASSPGLAGYEQYF. The CDR3 coding sequence is TGTGCCAGCAGCCCGGGACTAGCGGGCTACGAGCAGTACTTC.

The chain joins TRBV7-9 to TRBJ2-2, with a tentative D call TRBD2 (7 bases). Germline V gives CDR1 SEHNR, CDR2 FQNEAQ (reference sequence). V dropped 5 bases and J dropped 6 bases, with 16 bases sitting between them. The CDR3 loop spans 15 amino acids. Here the CDR3 DNA reads TGTGCCAGCAGCCCTCGTACAGGGAGGGCCGGGGAGCTGTTTTTT. Translated: CASSPRTGRAGELFF.

The CDR3 reads CASSYSGTGADTQYF. The CDR3 region has the DNA TGTGCCAGCAGTTACTCCGGGACAGGGGCAGATACGCAGTATTTT. The rearrangement uses TRBV6-5 and TRBJ2-3; 10 bases fit TRBD1. The V and J ends lost 0 bases and 4 bases, in that order; junction bases with no gene match: 1. Germline-derived CDR1 and CDR2 are MNHEY and SVGAGI. The CDR3 sequence is 15 residues long.